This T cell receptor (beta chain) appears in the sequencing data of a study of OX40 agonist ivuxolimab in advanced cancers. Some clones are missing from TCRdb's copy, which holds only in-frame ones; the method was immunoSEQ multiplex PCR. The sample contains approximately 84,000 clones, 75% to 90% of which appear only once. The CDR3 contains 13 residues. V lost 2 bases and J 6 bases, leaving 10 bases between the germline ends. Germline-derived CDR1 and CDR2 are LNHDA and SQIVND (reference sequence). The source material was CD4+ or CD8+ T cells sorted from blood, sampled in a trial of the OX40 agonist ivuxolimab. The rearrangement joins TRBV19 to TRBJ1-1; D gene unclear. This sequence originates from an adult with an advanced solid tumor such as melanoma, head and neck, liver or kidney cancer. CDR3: CASSIQRESEAFF. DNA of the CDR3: TGTGCCAGTAGTATACAAAGGGAATCTGAAGCTTTCTTT. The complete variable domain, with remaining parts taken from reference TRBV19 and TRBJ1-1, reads DGGITQSPKYLFRKEGQNVTLSCEQNLNHDAMYWYRQDPGQGLRLIYYSQIVNDFQKGDIAEGYSVSREKKESFPLTVTSAQKNPTAFYLCASSIQRESEAFFGQGTRLTVV.